The source of this TCR beta chain is a study of radiotherapy plus CTLA-4 blockade in lung cancer. Study outcomes and limitations: Strongest reported response predictors: early blood clone changes and post-radiation interferon-beta.

Germline trimming cut 4 bases from V and 4 bases from J; bases unmatched to any gene: 6. The CDR3 covers 15 residues. Germline CDR1 SGDLS, CDR2 YYNGEE. This clone was found a few times. Its target is unknown. The data were produced by immunoSEQ multiplex PCR, yet TCRdb's version contains in-frame clones alone and is incomplete. The data contain 75,000 to 95,000 clones, roughly four fifths of them seen just once; the ten biggest clones take up roughly 24%. The sample was peripheral blood, taken from a patient treated with radiotherapy plus ipilimumab. The sequence was obtained from a human donor with non-small cell lung cancer that progressed on radiotherapy plus ipilimumab. The chain is built from TRBV9 and TRBJ2-1; 9 bases match TRBD2. CDR3 DNA sequence: TGTGCCAGCAGCTCCGTGCTAGCGGGATACAATGAGCAGTTCTTC. Its protein product is CASSSVLAGYNEQFF.